This T cell receptor beta chain was captured by sequencing in a study of beta chain features in type 1 diabetes. Across the study: The study examined around 99,000,000 sorted cells across all samples.

Expressed TCRB transcripts were sequenced because the entire RNA isolate underwent reverse transcription. Data came from immunoSEQ multiplex PCR; TCRdb stores just in-frame clones and leaves some out. Seen here are about 340,000 clones, roughly 8% observed once, and the top ten hold more than 0.4%. The germline CDR1 and CDR2 sequences are SGHTA and FQGNSA. The V segment lost 3 bases and the J segment 5 bases; nucleotides outside the gene matches: 5. CDR3 length: 16 residues. Purity exceeded 98% in all sorted populations. Overall study results and limits: Across patients, naive, central memory and Treg TCRB repertoires exhibited apparently greater similarity than was observed across healthy donors.

In the case of this clone: The antigen remains unidentified.

The clonotype comes from a woman aged 18-29 years in good health. The genes are TRBV7-2 and TRBJ2-5; 14 nucleotides match TRBD2. Material for sequencing was central memory CD4+ T cells from blood. CDR3 sequence (DNA): TGTGCCAGCAGCTTGACTAGCGGGAGGGCCTGGGAGACCCAGTACTTC. This codes for CASSLTSGRAWETQYF.